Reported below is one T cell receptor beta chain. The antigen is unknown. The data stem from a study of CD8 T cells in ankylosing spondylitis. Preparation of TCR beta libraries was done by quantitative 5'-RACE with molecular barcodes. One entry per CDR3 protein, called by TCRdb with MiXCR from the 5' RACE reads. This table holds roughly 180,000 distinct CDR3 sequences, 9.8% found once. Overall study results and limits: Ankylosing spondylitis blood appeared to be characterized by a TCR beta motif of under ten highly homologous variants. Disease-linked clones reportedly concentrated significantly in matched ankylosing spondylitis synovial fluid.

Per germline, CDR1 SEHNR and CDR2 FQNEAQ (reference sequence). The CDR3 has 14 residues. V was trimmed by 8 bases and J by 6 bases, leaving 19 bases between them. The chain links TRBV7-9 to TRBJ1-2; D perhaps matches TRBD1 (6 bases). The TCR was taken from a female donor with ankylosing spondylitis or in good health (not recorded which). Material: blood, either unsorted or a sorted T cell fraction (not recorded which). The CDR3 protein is CASSRPQGFNGYTF. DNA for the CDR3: TGTGCCAGCTCCCGGCCTCAGGGGTTTAATGGCTACACCTTC.